Listed below are T cell receptor beta chains from one sample, sequenced in a study of beta chain features in type 1 diabetes. The protocol was immunoSEQ multiplex PCR, while the TCRdb copy is restricted to in-frame clones and leaves out a portion. The table has roughly 260,000 clones, 20% seen once; the top ten hold roughly 0.028%. The source material was naive CD4+ T cells from blood. These receptors were obtained from a woman aged 40 to 50 with type 1 diabetes. Each CDR3 is given with its conserved first and last residue. D genes are given only for firm matches. Only part of the rows carry a size: once, few, many, or a class if the clone is expanded.

V: TRBV30
J: TRBJ2-5
D: TRBD1
size: .
DNA: TGTGCCTGGAGTGTAGGGGGCGAGACCCAGTACTTC
CDR3: CAWSVGGETQYF

V: TRBV5-4
J: TRBJ1-4
D: .
size: .
DNA: TGTGCCAGCAGCCTGGACGGGGCTAATGAAAAACTGTTTTTT
CDR3: CASSLDGANEKLFF

V: TRBV2
J: TRBJ1-1
D: .
size: .
DNA: TGTGCCAGCAGTGAATTGAAAGGGGGAAACACTGAAGCTTTCTTT
CDR3: CASSELKGGNTEAFF

V: TRBV5-1
J: TRBJ2-5
D: TRBD2
size: .
DNA: TGCGCCAGCAGCTTGCGAGTAGCGGGGTCTCGGGAGACCCAGTACTTC
CDR3: CASSLRVAGSRETQYF

V: TRBV28
J: TRBJ1-6
D: .
size: once
DNA: TGTGCCAGCAGTTTGAGTGCAAATTCACCCCTCCACTTT
CDR3: CASSLSANSPLHF

V: TRBV30
J: TRBJ1-5
D: .
size: .
DNA: TGTGCCTGGAGCTCTGGCAGGGTTGGACAGCCCCAGCATTTT
CDR3: CAWSSGRVGQPQHF

V: TRBV18
J: TRBJ1-5
D: .
size: few
DNA: TGTGCCAGCTCAGAGCGAGACAGTAGCAATCAGCCCCAGCATTTT
CDR3: CASSERDSSNQPQHF

V: TRBV11-2
J: TRBJ2-3
D: .
size: few
DNA: TGTGCCAGCAGCTTAGGACGGGGCACAGATACGCAGTATTTT
CDR3: CASSLGRGTDTQYF

V: TRBV29-1
J: TRBJ2-7
D: TRBD1
size: few
DNA: TGCAGCGTCCAGGACAGGGGGCCCTACGAGCAGTACTTC
CDR3: CSVQDRGPYEQYF

V: TRBV20-1
J: TRBJ2-5
D: .
size: .
DNA: TGCAGGATAGACAGGCAAGAGACCCAGTACTTC
CDR3: CRIDRQETQYF

V: TRBV6-1
J: TRBJ2-7
D: .
size: .
DNA: TGTGCCAACTCCTGGGCCACAGGCTACGAGCAGTACTTC
CDR3: CANSWATGYEQYF

V: TRBV5-6
J: TRBJ1-2
D: TRBD1
size: .
DNA: TGTGCCAGCACCTTAAGACAGGGAATCTATGGCTACACCTTC
CDR3: CASTLRQGIYGYTF

V: TRBV27
J: TRBJ2-2
D: .
size: few
DNA: TGTGCCAGCAGTTTCCGGGGGACCACCACCGGGGAGCTGTTTTTT
CDR3: CASSFRGTTTGELFF

V: TRBV11-3
J: TRBJ1-1
D: TRBD1
size: .
DNA: TGTGCCAGCAGCGTGACAGGGCGGGACACTGAAGCTTTCTTT
CDR3: CASSVTGRDTEAFF

V: TRBV7-3
J: TRBJ1-2
D: TRBD1
size: .
DNA: TGTGCCAGCAGCTTGGGGACAGGCGAGGGCTACACCTTC
CDR3: CASSLGTGEGYTF

V: TRBV4-1
J: TRBJ2-7
D: .
size: few
DNA: TGCGCCAGCAGCCCCGGACCGGGGGAGGGGGAATTTAAGCAGTACTTC
CDR3: CASSPGPGEGEFKQYF

V: TRBV27
J: TRBJ2-7
D: TRBD1
size: .
DNA: TGTGCCAGCAGTTTGGGACAGCATCACCCCTACGAGCAGTACTTC
CDR3: CASSLGQHHPYEQYF

V: TRBV7-9
J: TRBJ2-3
D: TRBD1
size: .
DNA: TGTGCCAGCAGGCCGGGACAGTACACAGATACGCAGTATTTT
CDR3: CASRPGQYTDTQYF

V: TRBV4-2
J: TRBJ2-2
D: TRBD2
size: few
DNA: TGTGCCAGCAGCCAAGAAGCGGGACGGCACACCGGGGAGCTGTTTTTT
CDR3: CASSQEAGRHTGELFF

V: TRBV7-9
J: TRBJ1-2
D: .
size: few
DNA: TGTGCCAGCAGCCTCAACAGCGGAGGCTACACCTTC
CDR3: CASSLNSGGYTF

V: TRBV5-1
J: TRBJ1-1
D: .
size: .
DNA: TGCGCCAGCAGCGACGATAGGGGGATGACTGAAGCTTTCTTT
CDR3: CASSDDRGMTEAFF

V: TRBV28
J: TRBJ1-4
D: .
size: .
DNA: TGTGCCAGCAGTTCCGGGACGGGGGATGAAAAACTGTTTTTT
CDR3: CASSSGTGDEKLFF

V: TRBV6-5
J: TRBJ2-1
D: TRBD1
size: .
DNA: TGTGCCAGCAGTTTCTTCTCGACAGGGGGCAATGAGCAGTTCTTC
CDR3: CASSFFSTGGNEQFF

V: TRBV2
J: TRBJ2-2
D: .
size: .
DNA: TGTGCCAGGGAGGAGGGGAACACCGGGGAGCTGTTTTTT
CDR3: CAREEGNTGELFF